The next 23 T cell receptor beta chains were all read from a single sample in a study of T cells in Graves' hyperthyroidism and ophthalmopathy. Amplification of TCR beta CDR3 regions was performed using RNA transcripts as template. HTBI primers were used for first-round RT-PCR of the TCR CDR3. TCRdb re-called the multiplex PCR reads through MiXCR, storing one row per CDR3 protein. Among 500,000 to 650,000 distinct CDR3 sequences listed, 46% were seen once. Material for sequencing was peripheral blood or thyroid tissue (not recorded which). These receptors were collected from an adult woman with Graves' disease, either hyperthyroidism or ophthalmopathy (not recorded which).

This clonotype was recorded many times. The chain employs TRBV5-1 and TRBJ1-2; 8 nucleotides agree with TRBD1. The CDR3 extends over 14 amino acids. The germline V gene encodes CDR1 SGHRS and CDR2 YFSETQ. With 5 bases clipped from V and 5 bases from J, the junction kept 8 bases outside the gene matches. DNA of the CDR3: TGCGCCAGCAGAACGGCCAGGGGGCCTTATGGCTACACCTTC. This encodes CASRTARGPYGYTF. Full variable domain (missing parts from reference TRBV5-1 and TRBJ1-2): KAGVTQTPRYLIKTRGQQVTLSCSPISGHRSVSWYQQTPGQGLQFLFEYFSETQRNKGNFPGRFSGRQFSNSRSEMNVSTLELGDSALYLCASRTARGPYGYTFGSGTRLTVV.

The chain joins TRBV20-1 to TRBJ1-6, with TRBD1 matching 10 bases. Germline trimming cut 1 base from V and 8 bases from J; bases unmatched to any gene: 5. CDR1 and CDR2 (germline): DFQATT, SNEGSKA (reference sequence). The CDR3 has 15 residues. The CDR3 DNA is TGCAGTGCTAGAGTTTCCGGGACAGGGGATTCACCCCTCCACTTT. It yields the protein CSARVSGTGDSPLHF.

A remark on this clonotype: The junction shows a germline mismatch at one end, possibly a read error. This chain connects TRBV10-3 to TRBJ2-5; D not certain. This CDR3 is 14 amino acids long. Germline lookup yields CDR1 ENHRY and CDR2 SYGVKD. CDR3 amino acids: CAISESGLQETQCF. Here the CDR3 DNA reads TGTGCCATCAGTGAGTCAGGGCTTCAAGAGACCCAGTGCTTC.

This chain links TRBV7-9 with TRBJ2-7, with TRBD2 matching 10 bases. Unmatched junction bases numbered 7, after V lost 5 bases and J lost 0 bases. CDR3 size: 16 residues. Germline values: CDR1 SEHNR, CDR2 FQNEAQ (reference sequence). CDR3 DNA: TGTGCCAGCAGCACACGGACTAGCGGAGCCTCCTACGAGCAGTACTTC. Amino acid sequence: CASSTRTSGASYEQYF.

This chain connects TRBV20-1 to TRBJ1-2; no reliable D call. From germline, CDR1 is DFQATT and CDR2 SNEGSKA (reference sequence). V dropped 3 bases and J dropped 10 bases, with 15 bases sitting between them. This CDR3 comprises 12 residues. In nucleotides, the CDR3 is TGCAGTGCTAGTGGCGGGAGAAGTGACTACACCTTC. The encoded protein is CSASGGRSDYTF.

This clonotype was seen at least ten times. V is TRBV5-1 and J is TRBJ1-6, with TRBD1 as a possible D gene (6 bases). Deletions cut 4 bases from V and 8 bases from J, with 16 bases between. CDR1 and CDR2 (germline): SGHRS, YFSETQ. This CDR3 is built from 15 residues. The CDR3 protein is CASSPLGQRDSPLHF. CDR3 bases: TGCGCCAGCAGCCCCTTGGGACAAAGGGATTCACCCCTCCACTTT.

At least ten counts were recorded for this clonotype. The rearrangement joins TRBV29-1 to TRBJ2-7; TRBD2 matches 11 bases. Looked up from germline, CDR1 is SQVTM and CDR2 is ANQGSEA. The V gene end was trimmed by 4 bases and the J gene end by 2 bases; junction bases not matched to a gene: 1. The CDR3 length is 13 residues. CDR3 residues: CSVGGLAAYEQYF. The CDR3 DNA reads as TGCAGCGTTGGGGGACTAGCGGCCTACGAGCAGTACTTC.

The chain joins TRBV7-3 to TRBJ2-5, with D unclear. Germline-derived CDR1 and CDR2 are SGHTA and FQGTGA. This CDR3 contains 14 residues. The V end was cut by 5 bases, the J end by 1 base, with 11 bases between. The chain's CDR3 is CASSADHFQETQYF. The CDR3 region has the DNA TGTGCCAGCAGCGCAGACCACTTCCAAGAGACCCAGTACTTC.

This clonotype was picked up a small number of times. This sequence joins TRBV25-1 and TRBJ1-1; TRBD1 matches at 7 bases. With V trimmed by 11 bases and J by 4 bases, 16 bases remained unmatched. Germline CDR1 is MGHDK and CDR2 is SYGVNS. This CDR3 spans 15 amino acids. This CDR3 is CAWSVLGGGGTEAFF. The CDR3 DNA reads as TGTGCCTGGAGTGTACTGGGAGGGGGCGGCACTGAAGCTTTCTTT.

In its sample, this clonotype was seen once. The DNA of the CDR3 is TGTGCCATTTTTAGCGGGAGGGCCGGGGAGCTGTTTTTT. Residues: CAIFSGRAGELFF. The gene calls are TRBV10-3 and TRBJ2-2; TRBD2 matches 11 bases. Germline lookup yields CDR1 ENHRY and CDR2 SYGVKD. CDR3 length equals 13 residues. V was pared by 9 bases and J by 6 bases, with 3 bases of the junction left unmatched.

The V gene is TRBV20-1, the J gene TRBJ1-2, with D possibly matching TRBD1 (5 bases). Germline assignment: CDR1 DFQATT and CDR2 SNEGSKA (reference sequence). Trimming cost V 6 bases and J 6 bases, with 26 bases left between them. This CDR3 has 16 amino acids. The CDR3 spells CSAQGGNTSGDDGYTF. The CDR3 DNA reads as TGCAGTGCCCAGGGAGGGAACACTTCCGGGGACGATGGCTACACCTTC.

V and J are TRBV20-1 and TRBJ1-2; 7 nucleotides align to TRBD1. Germline lookup yields CDR1 DFQATT and CDR2 SNEGSKA (reference sequence). The junction had 8 bases not matched to a gene; V was cut back by 3 bases and J by 7 bases. The CDR3 length is 13 residues. CDR3 bases: TGCAGTGCTAGCCCCCGGGACAGAAGTGGCTACACCTTC. It translates to CSASPRDRSGYTF.

This clonotype was seen a few times. The chain joins TRBV19 to TRBJ1-2; 7 nucleotides line up with TRBD1. The CDR3 loop spans 12 amino acids. Germline CDR1 is LNHDA and CDR2 is SQIVND (reference sequence). The trim removed 8 bases at V and 3 bases at J, leaving 3 bases unmatched. The CDR3, as DNA: TGTGCCAGTTCGACAGGGCACTATGGCTACACCTTC. It translates to CASSTGHYGYTF.

This clonotype was observed once. V usage is TRBV20-1 and J usage is TRBJ2-3; D remains ambiguous. The CDR3 sequence is 14 residues long. V dropped 1 base and J dropped 0 bases, with 8 bases sitting between them. Germline V gene lookup returns CDR1 DFQATT and CDR2 SNEGSKA (reference sequence). The CDR3, as DNA: TGCAGTGCTAGAGCACTTCTGAGCACAGATACGCAGTATTTT. This translates into CSARALLSTDTQYF.

On this clonotype: The missing conserved phenylalanine or tryptophan at the end of this CDR3 makes a read error likely. The chain recombines TRBV29-1 with TRBJ2-5; no definite D call. The CDR3 contains 12 residues. The germline V gene encodes CDR1 SQVTM and CDR2 ANQGSEA. V was trimmed by 7 bases and J by 2 bases, leaving 11 bases between them. Here the CDR3 DNA reads TGCAGCGCTGATGGTCGTCAAGAGACCCAGTACCTC. It codes for CSADGRQETQYL.

At least ten counts were recorded for this clonotype. This chain uses TRBV7-9 with TRBJ2-7, with a weak D call TRBD2 (5 bases). In germline, CDR1 is SEHNR, CDR2 FQNEAQ (reference sequence). The CDR3 consists of 14 residues. Trimming left V 1 base short and J 4 bases short, with 11 bases between. CDR3 region: CASSLGLGSYEQYF. As DNA, the CDR3 is TGTGCCAGCAGCTTAGGTCTTGGGAGTTACGAGCAGTACTTC. The full variable domain, completed using reference TRBV7-9 and TRBJ2-7, is DTGVSQNPRHKITKRGQNVTFRCDPISEHNRLYWYRQTLGQGPEFLTYFQNEAQLEKSRLLSDRFSAERPKGSFSTLEIQRTEQGDSAMYLCASSLGLGSYEQYFGPGTRLTVT.

V usage is TRBV2 and J usage is TRBJ1-3; D gene uncertain. V was pared by 6 bases and J by 0 bases, with 9 bases between. The length of the CDR3 is 14 residues. Per the germline V gene, CDR1 is SNHLY and CDR2 is FYNNEI. CDR3 protein: CASRAESSGNTIYF. CDR3 coding DNA: TGTGCCAGCAGGGCGGAGAGCTCTGGAAACACCATATATTTT.

The chain couples TRBV2 to TRBJ2-1; D perhaps matches TRBD1 (5 bases). Germline CDR1 SNHLY, CDR2 FYNNEI. This CDR3 spans 10 amino acids. V gave up 6 bases and J gave up 12 bases, with 9 bases separating them. This CDR3 reads CASRSQGQFF. In DNA form, the CDR3 reads TGTGCCAGCAGGAGCCAGGGGCAGTTCTTC.

V and J are TRBV20-1 and TRBJ2-7; maybe TRBD2 (5 bases). Deletions cut 7 bases from V and 2 bases from J, with 15 bases between. The CDR3 runs 13 residues. Germline lookup yields CDR1 DFQATT and CDR2 SNEGSKA (reference sequence). The CDR3 loop reads CSGGGDQPYEQYF. The CDR3 nucleotides are TGCAGTGGCGGAGGTGACCAACCCTACGAGCAGTACTTC.

This clonotype was seen repeatedly, ten times or more. This sequence joins TRBV15 and TRBJ1-1, with a weak D call TRBD1 (5 bases). Trimming cost V 0 bases and J 4 bases, with 12 bases left between them. The CDR3 loop spans 15 amino acids. Germline V CDR1 and CDR2: LNHNV, YYDKDF (reference sequence). The CDR3 spells CATSRDRDGGTEAFF. DNA for the CDR3: TGTGCCACCAGCAGAGACAGGGACGGGGGCACTGAAGCTTTCTTT.

With regard to this clonotype: A much larger clone lies a single base off, so this may be a read error. This chain links TRBV6-5 with TRBJ1-1; 9 positions agree with TRBD1. Germline loops: CDR1 MNHEY, CDR2 SVGAGI. The CDR3 extends over 15 amino acids. DNA of the CDR3: TGTGCCAGCAGTCGCGGGGGACAGGGAGGAACTGAAGCTCTCTTT. Translation gives CASSRGGQGGTEALF.

Concerning this clonotype itself: A junction boundary mismatches the germline segment, possibly from a read error. The chain is built from TRBV10-3 and TRBJ1-4; D is unresolved. CDR3 length equals 14 residues. CDR1 is ENHRY and CDR2 is SYGVKD in the germline V gene. The CDR3 DNA follows: TGTGCCAGCAGTGAAAACGGGCGGGCGGAAAAACTGTTTTTT. It yields the protein CASSENGRAEKLFF.

The chain employs TRBV9 and TRBJ1-5, with D perhaps matching TRBD1 (6 bases). The CDR3 extends over 14 amino acids. Trimming shortened V by 2 bases and J by 4 bases, and 10 bases separated the two germline ends. CDR1 SGDLS and CDR2 YYNGEE come from the germline V gene. Here the CDR3 reads CASSVSGENQPQHF. CDR3 DNA: TGTGCCAGCAGCGTTTCAGGGGAAAATCAGCCCCAGCATTTT.